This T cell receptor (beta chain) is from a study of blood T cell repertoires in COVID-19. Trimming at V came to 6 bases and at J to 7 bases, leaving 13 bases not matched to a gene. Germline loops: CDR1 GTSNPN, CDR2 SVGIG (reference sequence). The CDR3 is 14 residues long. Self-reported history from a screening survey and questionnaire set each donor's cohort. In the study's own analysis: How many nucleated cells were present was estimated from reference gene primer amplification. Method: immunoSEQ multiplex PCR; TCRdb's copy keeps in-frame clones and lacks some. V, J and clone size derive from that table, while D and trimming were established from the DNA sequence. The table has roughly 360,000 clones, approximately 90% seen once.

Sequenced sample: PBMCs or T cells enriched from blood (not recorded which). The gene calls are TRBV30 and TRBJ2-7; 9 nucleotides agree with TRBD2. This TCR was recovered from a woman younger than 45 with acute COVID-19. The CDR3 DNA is TGTGCCTGTGAGACCGGGACTAGCAGAGCAGAGCAGTACTTC. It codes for CACETGTSRAEQYF.